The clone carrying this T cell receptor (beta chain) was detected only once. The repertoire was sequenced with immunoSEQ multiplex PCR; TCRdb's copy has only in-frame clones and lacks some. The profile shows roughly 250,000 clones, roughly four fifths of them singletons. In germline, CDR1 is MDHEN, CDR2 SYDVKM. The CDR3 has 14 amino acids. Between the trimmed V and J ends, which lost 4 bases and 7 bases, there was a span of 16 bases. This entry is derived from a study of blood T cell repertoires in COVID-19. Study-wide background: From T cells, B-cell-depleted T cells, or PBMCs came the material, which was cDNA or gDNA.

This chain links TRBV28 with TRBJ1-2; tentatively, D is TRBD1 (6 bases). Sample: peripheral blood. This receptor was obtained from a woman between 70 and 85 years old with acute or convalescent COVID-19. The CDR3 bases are TGTGCCAGCAGTTCACAGGGTAGGGTCATTGGCTACACCTTC. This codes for CASSSQGRVIGYTF.